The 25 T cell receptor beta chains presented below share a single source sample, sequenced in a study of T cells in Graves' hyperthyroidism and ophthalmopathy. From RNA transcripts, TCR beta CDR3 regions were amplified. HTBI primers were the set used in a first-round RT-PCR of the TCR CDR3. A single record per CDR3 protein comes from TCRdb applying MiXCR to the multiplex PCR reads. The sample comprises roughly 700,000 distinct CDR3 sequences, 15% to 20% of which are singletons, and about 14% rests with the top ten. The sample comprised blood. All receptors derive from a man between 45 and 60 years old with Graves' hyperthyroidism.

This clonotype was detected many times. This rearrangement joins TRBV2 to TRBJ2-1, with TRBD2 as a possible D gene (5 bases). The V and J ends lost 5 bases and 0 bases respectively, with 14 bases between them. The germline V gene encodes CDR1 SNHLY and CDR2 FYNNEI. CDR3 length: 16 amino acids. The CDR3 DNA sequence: TGTGCCAGCAGTATTAGCGCGGAATTCTCCTACAATGAGCAGTTCTTC. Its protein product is CASSISAEFSYNEQFF.

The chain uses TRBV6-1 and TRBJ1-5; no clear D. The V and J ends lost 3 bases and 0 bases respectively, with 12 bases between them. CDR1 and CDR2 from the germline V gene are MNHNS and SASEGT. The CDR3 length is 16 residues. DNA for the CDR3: TGTGCCAGCAGTGATGGACGGGATTATAGCAATCAGCCCCAGCATTTT. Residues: CASSDGRDYSNQPQHF.

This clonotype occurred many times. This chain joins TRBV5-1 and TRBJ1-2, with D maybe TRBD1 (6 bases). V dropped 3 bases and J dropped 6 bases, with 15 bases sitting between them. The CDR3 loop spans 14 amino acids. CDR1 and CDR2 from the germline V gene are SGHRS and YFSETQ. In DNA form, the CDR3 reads TGCGCCAGCAGCTACAGGGCTTCTCCAGATGGCTACACCTTC. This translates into CASSYRASPDGYTF.

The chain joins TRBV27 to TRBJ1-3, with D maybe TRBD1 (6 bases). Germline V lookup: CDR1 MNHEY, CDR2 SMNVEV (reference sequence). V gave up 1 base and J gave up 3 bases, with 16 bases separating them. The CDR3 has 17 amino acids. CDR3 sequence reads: CASSLWAGVVNGNTIYF. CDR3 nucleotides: TGTGCCAGCAGTTTATGGGCAGGGGTTGTGAATGGAAACACCATATATTTT.

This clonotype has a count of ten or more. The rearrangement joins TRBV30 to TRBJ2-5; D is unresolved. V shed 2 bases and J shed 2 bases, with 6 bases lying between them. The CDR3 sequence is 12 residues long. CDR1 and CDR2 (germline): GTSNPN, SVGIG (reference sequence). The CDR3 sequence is CAWSSTQETQYF. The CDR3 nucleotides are TGTGCCTGGAGTTCTACACAAGAGACCCAGTACTTC.

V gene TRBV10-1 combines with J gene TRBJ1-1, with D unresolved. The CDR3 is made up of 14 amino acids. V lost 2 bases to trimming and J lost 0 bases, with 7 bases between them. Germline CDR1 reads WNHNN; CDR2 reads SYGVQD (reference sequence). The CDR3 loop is CASSEETLNTEAFF. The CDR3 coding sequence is TGCGCCAGCAGTGAGGAAACCCTGAACACTGAAGCTTTCTTT.

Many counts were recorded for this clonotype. As DNA, the CDR3 is TGTGCCAGCATTTCGGGAGGGCCACAGGATGAGCAGTTCTTC. It yields the protein CASISGGPQDEQFF. This chain connects TRBV28 to TRBJ2-1; TRBD2 agrees at 8 bases. This CDR3 is built from 14 residues. In germline, CDR1 is MDHEN, CDR2 SYDVKM. V dropped 7 bases and J dropped 8; count of bases not matched to a gene: 10.

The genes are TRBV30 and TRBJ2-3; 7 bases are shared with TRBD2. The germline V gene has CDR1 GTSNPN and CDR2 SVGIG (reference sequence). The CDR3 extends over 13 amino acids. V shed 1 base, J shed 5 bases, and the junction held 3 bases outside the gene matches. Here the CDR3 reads CAWSGAGEDTQYF. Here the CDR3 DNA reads TGTGCCTGGAGTGGGGCGGGAGAAGATACGCAGTATTTT.

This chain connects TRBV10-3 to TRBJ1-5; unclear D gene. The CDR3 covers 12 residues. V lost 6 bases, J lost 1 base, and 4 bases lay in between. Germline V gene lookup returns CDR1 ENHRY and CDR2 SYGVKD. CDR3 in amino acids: CAISLSNQPQHF. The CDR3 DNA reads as TGTGCCATCAGCCTAAGCAATCAGCCCCAGCATTTT.

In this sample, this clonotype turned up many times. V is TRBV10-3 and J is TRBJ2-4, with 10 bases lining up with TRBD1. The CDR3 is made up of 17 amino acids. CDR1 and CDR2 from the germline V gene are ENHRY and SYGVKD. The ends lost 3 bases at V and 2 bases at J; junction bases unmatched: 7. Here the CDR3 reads CAISEPDRGGSKNIQYF. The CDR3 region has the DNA TGTGCCATCAGTGAACCGGACAGGGGGGGATCCAAAAACATTCAGTACTTC.

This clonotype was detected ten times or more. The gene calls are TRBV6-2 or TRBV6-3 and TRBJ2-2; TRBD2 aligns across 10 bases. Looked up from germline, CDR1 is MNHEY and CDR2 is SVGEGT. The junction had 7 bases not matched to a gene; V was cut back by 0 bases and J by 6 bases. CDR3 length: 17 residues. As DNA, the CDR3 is TGTGCCAGCAGTTACTCGAGCCTAGCGGGAGATGCCGGGGAGCTGTTTTTT. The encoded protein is CASSYSSLAGDAGELFF.

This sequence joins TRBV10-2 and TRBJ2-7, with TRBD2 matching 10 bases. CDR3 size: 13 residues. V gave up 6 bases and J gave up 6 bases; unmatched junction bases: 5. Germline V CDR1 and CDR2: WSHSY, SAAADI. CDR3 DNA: TGCGCCAGCAGGAGCGGGAGGGCCATCGAGCAGTACTTC. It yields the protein CASRSGRAIEQYF.

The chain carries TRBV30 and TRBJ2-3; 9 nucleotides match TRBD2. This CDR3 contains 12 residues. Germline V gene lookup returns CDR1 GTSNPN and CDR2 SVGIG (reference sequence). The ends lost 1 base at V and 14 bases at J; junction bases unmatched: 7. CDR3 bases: TGTGCCTGGAGTGCCCCGGGACTAGCTGTGTATTTT. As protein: CAWSAPGLAVYF.

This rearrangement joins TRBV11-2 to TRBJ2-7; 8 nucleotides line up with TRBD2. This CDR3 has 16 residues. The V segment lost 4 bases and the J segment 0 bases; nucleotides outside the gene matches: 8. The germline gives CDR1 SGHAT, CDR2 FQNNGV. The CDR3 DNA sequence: TGTGCCAGCAGCTCCAGAGACAGCGGGGGCTCCTACGAGCAGTACTTC. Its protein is CASSSRDSGGSYEQYF.

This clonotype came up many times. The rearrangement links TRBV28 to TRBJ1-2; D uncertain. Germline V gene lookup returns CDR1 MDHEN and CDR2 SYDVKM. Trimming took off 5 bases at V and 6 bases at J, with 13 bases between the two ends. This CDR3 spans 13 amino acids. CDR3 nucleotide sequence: TGTGCCAGCAGTGTCCAGGTCGGGGATGGCTACACCTTC. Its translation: CASSVQVGDGYTF.

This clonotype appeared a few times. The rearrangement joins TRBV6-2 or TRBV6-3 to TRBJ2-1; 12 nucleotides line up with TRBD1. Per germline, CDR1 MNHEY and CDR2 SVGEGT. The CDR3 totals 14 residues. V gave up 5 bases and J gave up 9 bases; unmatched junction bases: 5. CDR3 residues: CASSEGQGAGEQFF. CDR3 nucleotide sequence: TGTGCCAGCAGTGAGGGACAGGGGGCGGGTGAGCAGTTCTTC.

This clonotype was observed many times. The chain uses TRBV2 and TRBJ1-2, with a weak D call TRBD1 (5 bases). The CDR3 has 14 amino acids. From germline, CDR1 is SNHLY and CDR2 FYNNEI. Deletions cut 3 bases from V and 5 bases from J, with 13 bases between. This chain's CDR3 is CASSDLGVTYGYTF. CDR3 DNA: TGTGCCAGCAGTGATTTGGGGGTAACGTATGGCTACACCTTC.

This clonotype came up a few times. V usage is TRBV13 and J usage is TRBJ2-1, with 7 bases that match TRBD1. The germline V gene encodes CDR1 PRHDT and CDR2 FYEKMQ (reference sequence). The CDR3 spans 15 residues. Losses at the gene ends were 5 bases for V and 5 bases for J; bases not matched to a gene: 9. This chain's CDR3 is CASSPGTELNNEQFF. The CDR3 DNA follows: TGTGCCAGCAGCCCCGGGACAGAGTTAAACAATGAGCAGTTCTTC.

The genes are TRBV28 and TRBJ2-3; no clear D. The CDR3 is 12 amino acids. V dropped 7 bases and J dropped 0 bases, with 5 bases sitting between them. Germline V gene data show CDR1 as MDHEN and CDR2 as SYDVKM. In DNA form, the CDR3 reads TGTGCCAGCACCACCAGCACAGATACGCAGTATTTT. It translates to CASTTSTDTQYF.

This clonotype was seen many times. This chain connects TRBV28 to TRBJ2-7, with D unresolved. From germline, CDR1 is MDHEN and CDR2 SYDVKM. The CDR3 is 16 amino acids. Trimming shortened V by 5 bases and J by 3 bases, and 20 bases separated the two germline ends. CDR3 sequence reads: CASSPPDVGVLYEQYF. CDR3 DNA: TGTGCCAGCAGTCCCCCCGACGTTGGGGTACTCTACGAGCAGTACTTC.

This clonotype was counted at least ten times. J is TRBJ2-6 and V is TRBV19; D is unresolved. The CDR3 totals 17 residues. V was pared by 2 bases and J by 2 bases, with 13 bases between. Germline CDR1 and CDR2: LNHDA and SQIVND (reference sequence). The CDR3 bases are TGTGCCAGTAGTATATCCCATCATGAGGCTGGGGCCAACGTCCTGACTTTC. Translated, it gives CASSISHHEAGANVLTF. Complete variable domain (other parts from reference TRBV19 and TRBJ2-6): DGGITQSPKYLFRKEGQNVTLSCEQNLNHDAMYWYRQDPGQGLRLIYYSQIVNDFQKGDIAEGYSVSREKKESFPLTVTSAQKNPTAFYLCASSISHHEAGANVLTFGAGSRLTVL.

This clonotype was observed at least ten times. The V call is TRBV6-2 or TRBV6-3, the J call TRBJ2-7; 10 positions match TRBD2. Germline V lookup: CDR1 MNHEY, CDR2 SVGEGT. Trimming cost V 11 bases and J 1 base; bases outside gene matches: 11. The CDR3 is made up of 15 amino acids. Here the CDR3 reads CAATGGLAISYEQYF. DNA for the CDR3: TGTGCCGCGACCGGGGGACTAGCGATTTCCTACGAGCAGTACTTC.

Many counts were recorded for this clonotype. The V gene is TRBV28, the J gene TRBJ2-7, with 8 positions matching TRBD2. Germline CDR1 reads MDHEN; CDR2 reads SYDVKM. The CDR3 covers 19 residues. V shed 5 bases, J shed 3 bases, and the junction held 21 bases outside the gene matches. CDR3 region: CASSQRGRDWVAGYYEQYF. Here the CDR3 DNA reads TGTGCCAGCAGTCAAAGGGGAAGGGATTGGGTAGCGGGGTACTACGAGCAGTACTTC. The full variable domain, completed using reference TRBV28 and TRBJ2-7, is DVKVTQSSRYLVKRTGEKVFLECVQDMDHENMFWYRQDPGLGLRLIYFSYDVKMKEKGDIPEGYSVSREKKERFSLILESASTNQTSMYLCASSQRGRDWVAGYYEQYFGPGTRLTVT.

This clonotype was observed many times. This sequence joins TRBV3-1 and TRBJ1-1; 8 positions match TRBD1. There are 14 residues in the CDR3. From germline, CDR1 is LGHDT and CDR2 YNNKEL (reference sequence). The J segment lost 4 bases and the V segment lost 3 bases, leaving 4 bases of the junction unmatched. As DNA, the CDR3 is TGTGCCAGCAGCCACGACAGGGGAAGCACTGAAGCTTTCTTT. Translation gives CASSHDRGSTEAFF.

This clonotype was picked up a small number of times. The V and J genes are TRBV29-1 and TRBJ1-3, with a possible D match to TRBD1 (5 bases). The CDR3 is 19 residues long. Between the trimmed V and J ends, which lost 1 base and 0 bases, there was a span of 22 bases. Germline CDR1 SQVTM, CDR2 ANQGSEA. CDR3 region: CSVEGVATWDGLSGNTIYF. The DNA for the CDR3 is TGCAGCGTTGAAGGGGTCGCTACTTGGGACGGGCTCTCTGGAAACACCATATATTTT.